This paragraph reports one T cell receptor beta chain. How the authors handled the data: The authors estimated nucleated cell counts from reference gene primer amplification. Generated by immunoSEQ multiplex PCR, the TCRdb table keeps only in-frame clones and is missing some. From that table come the V and J calls and clone size; the DNA was used to work out D and trimming. The sample shows about 240,000 clones, about four fifths of them seen only once. There are 15 residues in the CDR3. The germline CDR1 and CDR2 sequences are SGHNT and YENEEA. J was trimmed by 4 bases and V by 5 bases; bases with no gene match: 6. These data come from a study of blood T cell repertoires in COVID-19. Study-level information: Samples of COVID-19 (acute and convalescent) were obtained from the United States, Italy and Spain. The cDNA or gDNA used as material had been derived from T cells, B-cell-depleted T cells, or PBMCs.

The chain recombines TRBV11-3 with TRBJ2-2, with TRBD2 identical over 8 bases. Sequenced material: peripheral blood. The TCR comes from a woman of 80 years or more with acute or convalescent COVID-19. CDR3 DNA sequence: TGTGCCAGCAGCAGCCGGGGGGGGGCCACCGGGGAGCTGTTTTTT. The encoded protein is CASSSRGGATGELFF. The variable domain in full, with the rest retrieved from reference TRBV11-3 and TRBJ2-2, is EAGVVQSPRYKIIEKKQPVAFWCNPISGHNTLYWYLQNLGQGPELLIRYENEEAVDDSQLPKDRFSAERLKGVDSTLKIQPAELGDSAVYLCASSSRGGATGELFFGEGSRLTVL.